This T cell receptor (beta chain) was identified during a study of cytomegalovirus exposure and HLA in healthy donors. As to this clone: Its antigen is still unknown.

13 Jbeta primers and 60 Vbeta primers were used for the PCR. Some clones are missing from TCRdb's copy, which holds only in-frame ones; the method was immunoSEQ multiplex PCR. Of approximately 180,000 clones listed, roughly 80% are singletons. Study-level points and caveats: Among the sequence variants, a highly shared cluster was likely an artifact of sequencing. Roughly uniform depth of sequencing across donors was assumed in presence/absence analyses.

The origin of this receptor is a woman under 30 in good health and CMV-seronegative. Sequencing used PBMCs.

The chain's CDR3 is CASSYGLRAGEQFF. The CDR3 DNA reads as TGTGCCAGCAGCTATGGTCTAAGGGCGGGCGAGCAGTTCTTC. The rearrangement uses TRBV9 and TRBJ2-1, with D possibly TRBD2 on 5 matching bases. Germline assignment: CDR1 SGDLS and CDR2 YYNGEE. This CDR3 region has 14 residues. The V end was cut by 4 bases, the J end by 10 bases, with 18 bases between.